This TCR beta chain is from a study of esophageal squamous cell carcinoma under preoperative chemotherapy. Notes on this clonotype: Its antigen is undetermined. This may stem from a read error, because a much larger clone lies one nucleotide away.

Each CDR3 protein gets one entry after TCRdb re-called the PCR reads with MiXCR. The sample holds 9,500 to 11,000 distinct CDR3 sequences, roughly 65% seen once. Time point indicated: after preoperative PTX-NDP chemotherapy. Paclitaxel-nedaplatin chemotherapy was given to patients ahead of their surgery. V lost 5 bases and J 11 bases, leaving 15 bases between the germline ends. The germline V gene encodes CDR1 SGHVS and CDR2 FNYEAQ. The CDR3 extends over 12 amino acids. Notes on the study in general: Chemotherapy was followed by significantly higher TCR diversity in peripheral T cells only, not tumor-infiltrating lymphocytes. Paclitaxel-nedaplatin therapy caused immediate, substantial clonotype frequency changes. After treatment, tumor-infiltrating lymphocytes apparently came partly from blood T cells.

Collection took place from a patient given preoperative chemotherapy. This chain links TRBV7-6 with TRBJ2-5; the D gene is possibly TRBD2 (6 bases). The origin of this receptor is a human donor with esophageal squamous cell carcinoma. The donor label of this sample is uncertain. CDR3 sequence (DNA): TGTGCCAGCAGCCTCCCCGGGGGAGAGCAGTACTTC. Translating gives CASSLPGGEQYF.